This T cell receptor (beta chain) was retrieved from a study of blood T cell repertoires in COVID-19. On the study more broadly: Nucleic acid was either cDNA or gDNA, and it came from T cells, B-cell-depleted T cells, or PBMCs.

The ends were cut back, 0 bases at V and 3 bases at J, with 13 bases in the middle. CDR3 length: 15 residues. CDR1 and CDR2 from the germline V gene are SGDLS and YYNGEE. Here immunoSEQ multiplex PCR was the method, and the copy in TCRdb shows in-frame clones only, minus some. The sample shows 65,000 to 70,000 clones, 80% to 90% of them seen only once. The specimen sequenced was peripheral blood. The chain recombines TRBV9 with TRBJ2-7; perhaps TRBD2 as D (5 bases). This receptor was identified in a man in his fifties with active COVID-19. In nucleotides, the CDR3 is TGTGCCAGCAGCGTAGCTACGGGGTACAACTACGAGCAGTACTTC. Its translation is CASSVATGYNYEQYF.